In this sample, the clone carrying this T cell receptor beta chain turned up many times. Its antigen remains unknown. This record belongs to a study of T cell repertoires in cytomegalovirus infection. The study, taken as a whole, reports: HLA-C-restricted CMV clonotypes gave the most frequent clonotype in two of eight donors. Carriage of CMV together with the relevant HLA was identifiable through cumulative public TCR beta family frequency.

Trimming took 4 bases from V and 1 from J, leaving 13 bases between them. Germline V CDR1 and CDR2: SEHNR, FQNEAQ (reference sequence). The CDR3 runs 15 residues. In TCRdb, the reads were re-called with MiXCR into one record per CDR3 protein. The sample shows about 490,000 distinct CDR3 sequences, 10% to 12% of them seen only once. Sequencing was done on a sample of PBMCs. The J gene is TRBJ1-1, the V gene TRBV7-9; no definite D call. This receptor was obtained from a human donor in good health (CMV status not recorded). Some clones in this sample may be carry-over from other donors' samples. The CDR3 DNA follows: TGTGCCAGCAGCTCTGGGTGGCAGAAGAACACTGAAGCTTTCTTT. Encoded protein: CASSSGWQKNTEAFF.